A selection of T cell receptor beta chains follows, all from one sample in a study of cytomegalovirus exposure and HLA in healthy donors. The data were produced by immunoSEQ multiplex PCR, yet TCRdb's version contains in-frame clones alone and is incomplete. The sample carries 100,000 to 150,000 clones, more than 80% recorded once. The sequencing input was PBMCs. Receptors originate from a young man in good health and CMV-seropositive. Each CDR3 is given with its conserved first and last residue. The order of the fields is V gene, clone size, J gene, D gene, CDR3 protein, CDR3 DNA. The D gene is left open where the match is weak. For some rows the clone size is stated as once, few or many, or as a class when expanded; others skip it.

TRBV5-1,-,TRBJ2-3,TRBD2,CASSSRLAGASDPSTDTQYF,TGCGCCAGCAGCTCCCGACTAGCGGGGGCCTCTGACCCTAGCACAGATACGCAGTATTTT
TRBV13,-,TRBJ1-1,-,CASSIGGSTEAFF,TGTGCCAGCTCTATAGGGGGATCCACTGAAGCTTTCTTT
TRBV6-6,-,TRBJ1-1,-,CASRSDRLTEAFF,TGTGCCAGCAGGTCCGACAGGCTCACTGAAGCTTTCTTT
TRBV5-3,-,TRBJ1-2,-,CARSWGRGSYGYTF,TGTGCCAGAAGCTGGGGGCGGGGGAGCTATGGCTACACCTTC
TRBV9,-,TRBJ1-2,TRBD1,CASSDTGGLGGYTF,TGTGCCAGCAGTGATACAGGGGGGCTAGGTGGCTACACCTTC
TRBV30,-,TRBJ2-1,-,CAWSVMAEDEQFF,TGTGCCTGGAGTGTAATGGCGGAAGACGAGCAGTTCTTC
TRBV4-1,-,TRBJ1-3,-,CASSQGGLHSGNTIYF,TGCGCCAGCAGCCAAGGAGGGCTACACTCTGGAAACACCATATATTTT
TRBV11-2,-,TRBJ2-7,-,CASSLAPYEQYF,TGTGCCAGCAGCTTGGCCCCCTACGAGCAGTACTTC
TRBV5-1,few,TRBJ2-5,-,CASSLTVQGRETQYF,TGCGCCAGCAGCTTGACCGTCCAGGGAAGAGAGACCCAGTACTTC
TRBV30,-,TRBJ1-3,TRBD1,CAWSNGGQGGNTIYF,TGTGCCTGGTCCAACGGGGGACAGGGAGGAAACACCATATATTTT
TRBV28,-,TRBJ2-1,TRBD1,CASRPTTQTGGLEQFF,TGTGCCAGCAGACCAACCACTCAGACAGGGGGTCTAGAGCAGTTCTTC
TRBV6-5,-,TRBJ1-1,-,CASSARVPLTEAFF,TGTGCCAGCAGTGCCCGGGTGCCGCTCACTGAAGCTTTCTTT
TRBV25-1,-,TRBJ2-7,-,CASSFFYEQYF,TGTGCCAGCAGTTTTTTCTACGAGCAGTACTTC
TRBV6-1,-,TRBJ2-4,-,CASSEGWGVQYF,TGTGCCAGCAGTGAAGGCTGGGGGGTTCAGTACTTC
TRBV10-3,-,TRBJ2-7,TRBD1,CATTPMDRSYEQYF,TGTGCCACCACCCCTATGGACAGGTCCTACGAGCAGTACTTC
TRBV5-4,-,TRBJ2-7,-,CASSSSDSLSGEQYF,TGTGCCAGCAGCTCGTCGGACTCACTAAGCGGCGAGCAGTACTTC
TRBV18,-,TRBJ1-5,TRBD1,CASSLTGQGAQPQHF,TGTGCCAGCTCACTGACGGGACAGGGGGCTCAGCCCCAGCATTTT
TRBV10-3,-,TRBJ2-3,-,CAISDYLVGTDTQYF,TGTGCCATCAGTGATTACCTGGTAGGCACAGATACGCAGTATTTT
TRBV7-2,-,TRBJ2-3,TRBD2,CASSQSRTSGGDTQYF,TGTGCCAGCAGCCAAAGCCGGACTAGCGGGGGAGATACGCAGTATTTT
TRBV5-6,-,TRBJ1-2,TRBD1,CASSFGDRGRKAYGYTF,TGTGCCAGCAGCTTCGGCGACAGGGGGCGCAAGGCCTATGGCTACACCTTC
TRBV4-1,-,TRBJ1-3,-,CASRGVGTSGNTIYF,TGCGCCAGCCGCGGCGTTGGTACCTCTGGAAACACCATATATTTT
TRBV20-1,-,TRBJ2-3,-,CSAEGTGTQYF,TGCAGTGCGGAAGGCACAGGTACGCAGTATTTT
TRBV10-3,-,TRBJ1-1,TRBD1,CAISAGTDEAFF,TGTGCCATCAGCGCCGGGACAGACGAAGCTTTCTTT
TRBV2,-,TRBJ2-7,TRBD1,CASSGTGEDEQYF,TGTGCCAGCAGCGGGACAGGGGAAGACGAGCAGTACTTC
TRBV9,-,TRBJ2-1,TRBD1,CASSADRGRRRNEQFF,TGTGCCAGCAGCGCAGACAGGGGGCGCAGGAGGAATGAGCAGTTCTTC
TRBV18,few,TRBJ1-2,-,CASSPRVVQGGYGYTF,TGTGCCAGCTCACCACGGGTAGTTCAGGGAGGATATGGCTACACCTTC
TRBV9,-,TRBJ1-6,-,CASSVSGRNLSPLHF,TGTGCCAGCAGCGTTAGCGGCAGGAACCTTTCACCCCTCCACTTT
TRBV6-5,-,TRBJ2-2,-,CAGGPRGTGTGELFF,TGTGCCGGGGGACCTAGGGGGACGGGCACCGGGGAGCTGTTTTTT
TRBV6-6,-,TRBJ1-3,-,CASSYGLTGSGNTIYF,TGTGCCAGCAGTTATGGGCTTACGGGGTCTGGAAACACCATATATTTT
TRBV5-1,-,TRBJ1-3,-,CASSSLGQGHSGNTIYF,TGCGCCAGCAGCTCCCTGGGGCAGGGCCACTCTGGAAACACCATATATTTT
TRBV20-1,-,TRBJ2-5,TRBD1,CSAYRGETQYF,TGCAGTGCCTACAGGGGTGAGACCCAGTACTTC
TRBV7-8,-,TRBJ2-3,TRBD1,CASSRDRPLDTQYF,TGTGCCAGCAGCCGGGACAGGCCCCTGGATACGCAGTATTTT
TRBV5-1,-,TRBJ2-3,TRBD2,CASSTRGGTDTQYF,TGCGCCAGCAGCACGCGGGGGGGCACAGATACGCAGTATTTT
TRBV27,-,TRBJ2-7,TRBD2,CASRLGRGSSYEQYF,TGTGCCAGCAGACTGGGGCGGGGGAGCTCCTACGAGCAGTACTTC
TRBV29-1,-,TRBJ1-1,-,CSVEDFLDAAEAFF,TGCAGCGTTGAAGATTTTTTAGATGCGGCTGAAGCTTTCTTT
TRBV29-1,-,TRBJ2-2,-,CSGRKGANTGELFF,TGCAGCGGTCGGAAAGGGGCGAACACCGGGGAGCTGTTTTTT
TRBV6-1,once,TRBJ1-1,TRBD1,CASSALPGGGTEAFF,TGTGCCAGCAGTGCGCTCCCAGGGGGCGGCACTGAAGCTTTCTTT
TRBV2,-,TRBJ2-2,-,CASMKGANTGELFF,TGTGCCAGCATGAAGGGAGCGAACACCGGGGAGCTGTTTTTT
TRBV9,-,TRBJ2-7,-,CASSVGEFLSYEQYF,TGTGCCAGCAGCGTAGGGGAGTTCCTCTCCTACGAGCAGTACTTC
TRBV10-1,-,TRBJ1-2,TRBD1,CASSGQTGTFGGYTF,TGCGCCAGCAGTGGCCAGACAGGGACGTTCGGTGGCTACACCTTC
TRBV6-1,-,TRBJ1-5,-,CASGVQGPYQPQHF,TGTGCCAGCGGTGTTCAGGGGCCTTATCAGCCCCAGCATTTT
TRBV29-1,-,TRBJ2-4,-,CSVDPAGAGNIQYF,TGCAGCGTTGACCCGGCGGGGGCGGGAAACATTCAGTACTTC
TRBV9,-,TRBJ2-2,TRBD2,CASSVGELAGIGELFF,TGTGCCAGCAGCGTTGGTGAACTAGCGGGCATCGGGGAGCTGTTTTTT
TRBV2,-,TRBJ1-4,-,CASSEFTGKLFF,TGTGCCAGCAGTGAATTTACGGGGAAACTGTTTTTT
TRBV4-1,-,TRBJ1-2,TRBD1,CASSLYEGALRSNYGYTF,TGCGCCAGCAGCCTTTATGAGGGGGCGCTCAGGTCCAACTATGGCTACACCTTC
TRBV9,-,TRBJ2-1,TRBD2,CASSETLQSGAPYNEQFF,TGTGCCAGCAGCGAAACCCTCCAGAGCGGGGCTCCTTACAATGAGCAGTTCTTC
TRBV5-4,once,TRBJ2-5,-,CASSSGGIIGSKTQYF,TGTGCCAGCAGCTCAGGTGGAATCATTGGGTCCAAGACCCAGTACTTC
TRBV7-2,-,TRBJ1-3,-,CASSQRTGRGNTIYF,TGTGCCAGCAGCCAGCGCACAGGTCGTGGAAACACCATATATTTT
TRBV5-3,-,TRBJ2-3,TRBD2,CARSLGASSGTQYF,TGTGCCAGAAGCTTGGGGGCAAGTAGCGGGACGCAGTATTTT
TRBV19,-,TRBJ2-7,-,CASSIKLRGSYEQYF,TGTGCCAGTAGTATAAAACTGCGTGGCTCCTACGAGCAGTACTTC